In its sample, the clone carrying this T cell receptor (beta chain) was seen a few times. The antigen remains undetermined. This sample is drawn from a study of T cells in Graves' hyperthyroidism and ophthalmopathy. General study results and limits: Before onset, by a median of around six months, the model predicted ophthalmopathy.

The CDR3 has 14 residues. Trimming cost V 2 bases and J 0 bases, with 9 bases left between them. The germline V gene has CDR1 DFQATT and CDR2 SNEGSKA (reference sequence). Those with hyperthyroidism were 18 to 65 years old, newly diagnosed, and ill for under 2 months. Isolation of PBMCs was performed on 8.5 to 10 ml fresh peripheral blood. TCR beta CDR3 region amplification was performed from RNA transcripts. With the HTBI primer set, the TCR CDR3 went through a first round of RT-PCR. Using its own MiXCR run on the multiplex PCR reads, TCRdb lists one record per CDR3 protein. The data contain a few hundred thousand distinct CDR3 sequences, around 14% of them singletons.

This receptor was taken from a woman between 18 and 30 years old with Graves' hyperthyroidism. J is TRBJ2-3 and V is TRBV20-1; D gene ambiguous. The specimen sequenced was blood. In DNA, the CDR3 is TGCAGTGCTAGAACCCAGCCTAGCACAGATACGCAGTATTTT. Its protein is CSARTQPSTDTQYF.